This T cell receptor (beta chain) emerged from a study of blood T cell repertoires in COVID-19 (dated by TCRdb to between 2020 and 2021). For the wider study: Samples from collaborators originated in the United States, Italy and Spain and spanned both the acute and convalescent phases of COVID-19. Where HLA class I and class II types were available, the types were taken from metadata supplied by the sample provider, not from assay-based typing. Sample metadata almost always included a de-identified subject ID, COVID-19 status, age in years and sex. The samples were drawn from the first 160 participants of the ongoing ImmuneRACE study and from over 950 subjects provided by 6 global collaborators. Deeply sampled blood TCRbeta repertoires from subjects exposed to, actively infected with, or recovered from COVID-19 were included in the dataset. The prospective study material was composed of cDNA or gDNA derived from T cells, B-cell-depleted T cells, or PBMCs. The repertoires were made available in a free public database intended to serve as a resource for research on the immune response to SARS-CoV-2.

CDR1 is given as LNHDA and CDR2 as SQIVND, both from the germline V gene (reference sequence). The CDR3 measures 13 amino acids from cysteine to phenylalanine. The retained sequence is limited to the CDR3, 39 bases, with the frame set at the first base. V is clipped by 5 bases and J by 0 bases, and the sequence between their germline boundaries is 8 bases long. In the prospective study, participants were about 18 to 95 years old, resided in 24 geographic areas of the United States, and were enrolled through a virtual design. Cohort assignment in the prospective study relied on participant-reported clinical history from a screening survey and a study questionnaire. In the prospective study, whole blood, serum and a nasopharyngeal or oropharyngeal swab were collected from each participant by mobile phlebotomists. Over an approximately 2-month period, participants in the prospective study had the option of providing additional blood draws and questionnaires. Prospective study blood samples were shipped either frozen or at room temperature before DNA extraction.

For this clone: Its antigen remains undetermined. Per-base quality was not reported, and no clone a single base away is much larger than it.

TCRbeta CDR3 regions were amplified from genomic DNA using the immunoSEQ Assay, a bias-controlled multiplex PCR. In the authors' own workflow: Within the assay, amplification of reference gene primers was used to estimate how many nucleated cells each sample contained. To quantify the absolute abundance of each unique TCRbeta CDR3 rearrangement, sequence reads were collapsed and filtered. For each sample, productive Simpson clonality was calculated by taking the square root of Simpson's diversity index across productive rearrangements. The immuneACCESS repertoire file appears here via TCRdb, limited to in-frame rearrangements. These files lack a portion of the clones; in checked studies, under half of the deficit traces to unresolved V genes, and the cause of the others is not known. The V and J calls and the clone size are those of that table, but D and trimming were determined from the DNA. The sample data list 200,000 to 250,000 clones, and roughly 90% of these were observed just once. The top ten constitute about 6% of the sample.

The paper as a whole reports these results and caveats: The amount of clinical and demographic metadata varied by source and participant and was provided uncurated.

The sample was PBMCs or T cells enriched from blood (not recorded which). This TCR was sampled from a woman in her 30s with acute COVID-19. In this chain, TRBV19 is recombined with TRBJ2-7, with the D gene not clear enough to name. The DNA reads TGTGCCAGTAGTTGGCTGCACTCCTACGAGCAGTACTTC. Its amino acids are CASSWLHSYEQYF.